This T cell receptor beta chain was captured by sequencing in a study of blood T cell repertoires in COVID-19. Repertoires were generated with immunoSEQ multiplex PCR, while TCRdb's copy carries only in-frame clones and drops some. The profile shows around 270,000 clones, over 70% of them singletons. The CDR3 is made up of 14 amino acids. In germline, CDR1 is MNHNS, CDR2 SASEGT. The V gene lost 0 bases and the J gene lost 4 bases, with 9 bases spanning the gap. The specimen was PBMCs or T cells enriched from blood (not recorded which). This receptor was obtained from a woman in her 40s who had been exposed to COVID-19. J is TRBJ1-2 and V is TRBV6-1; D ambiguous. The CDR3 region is CASSEAWRPYGYTF. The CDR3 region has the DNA TGTGCCAGCAGTGAAGCGTGGAGGCCCTATGGCTACACCTTC.